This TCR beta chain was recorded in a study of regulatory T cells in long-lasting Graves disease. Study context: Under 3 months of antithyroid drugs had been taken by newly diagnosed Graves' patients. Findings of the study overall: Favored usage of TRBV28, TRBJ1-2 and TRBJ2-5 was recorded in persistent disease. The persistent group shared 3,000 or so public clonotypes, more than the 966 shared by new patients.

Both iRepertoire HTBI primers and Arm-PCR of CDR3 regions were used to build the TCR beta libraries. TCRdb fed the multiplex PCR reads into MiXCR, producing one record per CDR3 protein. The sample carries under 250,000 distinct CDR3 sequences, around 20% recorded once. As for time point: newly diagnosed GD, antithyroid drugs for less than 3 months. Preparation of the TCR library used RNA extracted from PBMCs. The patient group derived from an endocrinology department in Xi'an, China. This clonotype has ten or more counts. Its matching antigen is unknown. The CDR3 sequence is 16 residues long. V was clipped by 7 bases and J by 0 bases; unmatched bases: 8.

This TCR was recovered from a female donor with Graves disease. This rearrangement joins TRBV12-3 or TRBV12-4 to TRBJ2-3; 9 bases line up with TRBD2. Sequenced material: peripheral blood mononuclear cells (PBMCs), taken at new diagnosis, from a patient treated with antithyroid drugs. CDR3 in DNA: TGTGCCAGCAAGTTGCGGGGGGGGGAAAGCACAGATACGCAGTATTTT. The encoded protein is CASKLRGGESTDTQYF.